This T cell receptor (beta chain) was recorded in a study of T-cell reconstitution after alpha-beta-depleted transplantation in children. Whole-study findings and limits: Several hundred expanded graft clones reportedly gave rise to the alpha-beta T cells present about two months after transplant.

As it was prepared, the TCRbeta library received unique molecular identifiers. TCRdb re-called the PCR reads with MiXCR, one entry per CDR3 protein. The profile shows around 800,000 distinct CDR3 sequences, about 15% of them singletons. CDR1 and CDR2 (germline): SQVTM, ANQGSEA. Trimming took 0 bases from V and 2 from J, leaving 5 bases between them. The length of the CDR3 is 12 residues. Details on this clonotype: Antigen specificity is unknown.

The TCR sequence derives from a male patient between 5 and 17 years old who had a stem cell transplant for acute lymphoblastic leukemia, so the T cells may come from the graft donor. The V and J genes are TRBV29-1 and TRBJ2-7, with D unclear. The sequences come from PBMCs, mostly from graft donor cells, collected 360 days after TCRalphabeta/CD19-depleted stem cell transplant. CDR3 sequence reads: CSVEESAYEQYF. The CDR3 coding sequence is TGCAGCGTTGAAGAATCCGCCTACGAGCAGTACTTC.